The 24 T cell receptor beta chains in this list originate from one sample, sequenced in a study of tumor-infiltrating lymphocytes in glioblastoma multiforme (dated by TCRdb to 2017 to 2019). This sample was sequenced with an Illumina HiSeq 2500. A modified ARM-PCR protocol with multiple V-beta primers and a C-beta primer was used to build TCRB libraries from RNA via three nested multiplex PCR rounds. Using fastp at Q25 and MiXCR, TCRdb reprocessed the public reads and kept productive beta chains. Here each entry gathers all rows of one CDR3 protein and keeps the most common genes and DNA. Across this sample there are around 10,000 distinct CDR3 sequences, with 55% to 80% seen only once. The ten biggest clones cover around 31% of the sample. Sequenced material: brain tumor tissue. These receptors were obtained from a male donor with glioblastoma.

The V call is TRBV20-1, the J call TRBJ2-7, with D perhaps matching TRBD1 or TRBD2 (5 bases each). The CDR3 is 14 amino acids. Trimming cost V 2 bases and J 2 bases, with 13 bases left between them. Germline CDR1 DFQATT, CDR2 SNEGSKA (reference sequence). The CDR3 region has the DNA TGCAGTGCTAGAACCGGGACCGAGCCCTACGAGCAGTACTTC. This encodes CSARTGTEPYEQYF.

Regarding this clonotype: At one end the junction does not follow the germline gene, possibly because of a read error. The chain employs TRBV6-5 and TRBJ2-3; D gene unclear. This CDR3 is 13 amino acids long. From germline, CDR1 is MNHEY and CDR2 SVGAGI. CDR3 region: CASSTLVADTRYF. CDR3 DNA sequence: TGTGCCAGCAGCACCTTAGTAGCAGATACGCGGTATTTT.

Concerning this clonotype: The germline gene is not matched at one end of the junction; a read error may be the cause. This rearrangement joins TRBV2 to TRBJ2-5; D may be TRBD1 or TRBD2 (5 bases each). The germline V gene encodes CDR1 SNHLY and CDR2 FYNNEI. The CDR3 runs to 14 residues. DNA of the CDR3: TGTGCCATCAGTTCCCCGGGGACCAGGGAGACCCAGTACTTC. Protein sequence: CAISSPGTRETQYF. Looking up the rest from reference TRBV2 and TRBJ2-5 gives the full variable domain: EPEVTQTPSHQVTQMGQEVILRCVPISNHLYFYWYRQILGQKVEFLVSFYNNEISEKSEIFDDQFSVERPDGSNFTLKIRSTKLEDSAMYFCAISSPGTRETQYFGPGTRLLVL.

In this sample, this clonotype turned up once. The junction and the germline gene differ at one end; a read error may be behind it. The rearrangement uses TRBV11-2 and TRBJ2-1, with D uncertain. Germline CDR1 and CDR2: SGHAT and FQNNGV. The length of the CDR3 is 13 residues. In nucleotides, the CDR3 is TGTGTCAGCAGCTTACGATGGTACAATGAGCAGTTCTTC. It translates to CVSSLRWYNEQFF.

By share, this clonotype counts as medium-sized. The chain has TRBV29-1 and TRBJ2-7, with no clear D. This CDR3 is built from 16 residues. In germline, CDR1 is SQVTM, CDR2 ANQGSEA. The CDR3 DNA reads as TGCAGGGTTCTCGATCCAAGGTCTCCCAAACAGTACGAGCAGTACTTC. It codes for CRVLDPRSPKQYEQYF.

In its sample, this clonotype was seen a few times. The rearrangement joins TRBV7-9 to TRBJ2-3; 9 bases fit TRBD2. The V segment lost 7 bases and the J segment 3 bases; nucleotides outside the gene matches: 8. Germline-derived CDR1 and CDR2 are SEHNR and FQNEAQ (reference sequence). The CDR3 is 15 residues long. For the CDR3, the DNA is TGTGCCAGCACCAATTTAGCGGGAGATACAGATACGCAGTATTTT. It translates to CASTNLAGDTDTQYF.

Comment on this clonotype: A read error may produce the germline difference seen at one junction end. The chain uses TRBV11-2 and TRBJ1-5; D remains unclear. Germline-derived CDR1 and CDR2 are SGHAT and FQNNGV. The CDR3 extends over 13 amino acids. CDR3 nucleotides: TGTGCCAGCGGCCTCCAGGACCGGACGACCCATCATTTT. It translates to CASGLQDRTTHHF. Filled out from reference TRBV11-2 and TRBJ1-5, the complete variable domain reads EAGVAQSPRYKIIEKRQSVAFWCNPISGHATLYWYQQILGQGPKLLIQFQNNGVVDDSQLPKDRFSAERLKGVDSTLKIQPAKLEDSAVYLCASGLQDRTTHHFGDGTRLSIL.

This clonotype was seen only once. No conserved phenylalanine or tryptophan is present at the end of the CDR3, so a read error is the likely explanation. The rearrangement uses TRBV7-8 and TRBJ2-7; TRBD1 is a possible D gene (6 bases). CDR3 size: 12 residues. V gave up 5 bases and J gave up 6 bases, with 11 bases separating them. The V gene's germline CDR1 is SGHVS and CDR2 FQNEAQ. The CDR3, as DNA: TGTGCCAGCAGCAACAGGGTCCGCGAGCAGTACATC. Translating it yields CASSNRVREQYI.

This chain joins TRBV5-1 and TRBJ1-2; tentative D call: TRBD1 (5 bases). The length of the CDR3 is 15 residues. In germline, CDR1 is SGHRS, CDR2 YFSETQ. Trimming removed 7 bases from V and 1 base from J, with 17 bases in between. CDR3 sequence: CASGSRGEVNYGYTF. CDR3 nucleotide sequence: TGCGCCAGCGGCTCGAGAGGGGAGGTTAACTATGGCTACACCTTC.

CDR3 bases: TGCGCCAGCAGCCAAGATCAGGGGACTAATGAAAAACTGTTTTTT. The encoded protein is CASSQDQGTNEKLFF. The V and J genes are TRBV4-3 and TRBJ1-4; perhaps TRBD1 as D (6 bases). There are 15 residues in the CDR3. Per the germline V gene, CDR1 is LGHNA and CDR2 is YSLEER. V was pared by 0 bases and J by 2 bases, with 7 bases between.

V usage is TRBV4-3 and J usage is TRBJ1-5; D unresolved. The V gene's germline CDR1 is LGHNA and CDR2 YSLEER. V dropped 4 bases and J dropped 3 bases, with 7 bases sitting between them. The length of the CDR3 is 13 residues. The DNA of the CDR3 is TGCGCCAGCAGCCTAGGCTTCAATCAGCCCCAGCATTTT. This encodes CASSLGFNQPQHF.

As for this clonotype: The germline gene is not matched at one end of the junction; a read error may be the cause. The chain has TRBV6-6 and TRBJ2-6, with a weak D call TRBD1 (5 bases). CDR3 length: 16 amino acids. The germline V gene encodes CDR1 MNHNY and CDR2 SVGAGI (reference sequence). As DNA, the CDR3 is TGTGCCAGCAGTTACTCGAGAGGCGCTGGGGCCAACGTCCTCACTTTC. It encodes CASSYSRGAGANVLTF.

Remarks on this clonotype: The CDR3 ends on some other residue instead of the conserved phenylalanine or tryptophan, so this is likely a read error. The chain has TRBV12-3 or TRBV12-4 and TRBJ1-4, with TRBD1 matching 7 bases. The CDR3 consists of 14 residues. The chain's CDR3 is CASSIEGAGQKLFI. CDR3 DNA sequence: TGTGCCAGCAGTATCGAGGGGGCCGGTCAAAAGCTGTTTATT.

This clonotype is deemed medium-sized. The chain carries TRBV5-4 and TRBJ2-3, with 10 bases lining up with TRBD2. V lost 4 bases to trimming and J lost 2 bases; unmatched junction nucleotides: 10. The CDR3 is 17 amino acids. Germline V gene lookup returns CDR1 SGHNT and CDR2 YYREEE (reference sequence). The CDR3 coding sequence is TGTGCCAGCAGCCCGCCGCTAGCGGGAGTTACCACAGATACGCAGTATTTT. Its translation: CASSPPLAGVTTDTQYF.

This clonotype has only a few counts. The chain uses TRBV20-1 and TRBJ2-7, with D perhaps matching TRBD1 (5 bases). Germline CDR1 reads DFQATT; CDR2 reads SNEGSKA (reference sequence). The V and J ends lost 0 bases and 0 bases respectively, with 9 bases between them. The CDR3 totals 14 residues. The CDR3 loop reads CSARDPQASYEQYF. Written as DNA, the CDR3 is TGCAGTGCTAGAGATCCACAGGCCTCCTACGAGCAGTACTTC.

The rearrangement links TRBV20-1 to TRBJ2-3, with 8 nucleotides matching TRBD1. V lost 5 bases, J lost 7 bases, and 11 bases stayed unmatched. The CDR3 length is 14 residues. CDR1 DFQATT and CDR2 SNEGSKA come from the germline V gene (reference sequence). The CDR3 region is CSAPRGRGLYTQYF. The CDR3 nucleotides read TGCAGTGCTCCCAGGGGGCGGGGATTATATACGCAGTATTTT.

The V call is TRBV11-1, the J call TRBJ2-2; 9 bases are shared with TRBD2. After removal of 4 bases from V and 3 bases from J, the junction contained 6 bases not matched to a gene. Germline V gene lookup returns CDR1 SGHAT and CDR2 FQDESV (reference sequence). This CDR3 spans 16 amino acids. CDR3 protein: CASSSTSGLHTGELFF. CDR3 sequence (DNA): TGTGCCAGCAGCTCGACTAGCGGTTTGCACACCGGGGAGCTGTTTTTT.

On this clonotype: At one end the junction does not follow the germline gene, possibly because of a read error. The J gene is TRBJ2-3, the V gene TRBV20-1; 9 positions agree with TRBD2. This CDR3 comprises 14 residues. The germline V gene encodes CDR1 DFQATT and CDR2 SNEGSKA (reference sequence). CDR3 amino acids: CSASVSGSEDTRYF. The CDR3 region has the DNA TGCAGTGCTAGCGTTAGCGGGAGTGAAGATACGCGGTATTTT.

This clonotype is medium-sized. The rearrangement uses TRBV6-2 or TRBV6-3 and TRBJ2-1; TRBD2 agrees at 9 bases. This CDR3 has 15 amino acids. From germline, CDR1 is MNHEY and CDR2 SVGEGT. V lost 10 bases to trimming and J lost 3 bases; unmatched junction nucleotides: 10. Here the CDR3 reads CANLTSGEYYNEQFF. In nucleotides, the CDR3 is TGTGCCAACCTGACTAGCGGTGAGTACTACAATGAGCAGTTCTTC.

A note on this clonotype: Compared with germline, one end of the junction differs, possibly owing to a read error. The CDR3 DNA is TGTGCTAGTAGTATCGGCGGGAGTGTCGACATTGAGCAGTTCTTC. Amino acids: CASSIGGSVDIEQFF. The chain couples TRBV19 to TRBJ2-1, with 7 bases fitting TRBD2. Germline values: CDR1 LNHDA, CDR2 SQIVND (reference sequence). The CDR3 loop spans 15 amino acids.

Details on this clonotype: The junction differs from germline at one of its ends, possibly a read error. The rearrangement joins TRBV11-2 to TRBJ2-5; unclear D gene. CDR1 is SGHAT and CDR2 is FQNNGV in the germline V gene. The CDR3 is 18 amino acids. The CDR3 DNA follows: TGTGCCAGCAGCTTACCCCCCCGGCTTGAGAGCCGACAAGAGGCCCAGTACTTC. Its protein is CASSLPPRLESRQEAQYF.

Points on this clonotype: The junction differs from germline at one of its ends, possibly a read error. Written as DNA, the CDR3 is TGTACCACCAGTGACCTGGACAGGGACGGTGGATATGGCTACTCCTTC. It codes for CTTSDLDRDGGYGYSF. V gene TRBV24-1 combines with J gene TRBJ1-2; 8 bases agree with TRBD1. Germline lookup yields CDR1 KGHDR and CDR2 SFDVKD. The CDR3 is 16 residues long.

The CDR3 sequence is CVNSRTSGRDYEQYF. DNA for the CDR3: TGTGTCAACAGCCGAACTAGCGGGAGGGACTACGAGCAGTACTTC. The chain combines TRBV6-1 with TRBJ2-7, with 13 positions matching TRBD2. The germline V gene has CDR1 MNHNS and CDR2 SASEGT. This CDR3 contains 15 residues.

This clonotype was seen a few times. One end of the junction does not line up with germline, which may come from a read error. J is TRBJ2-5 and V is TRBV24-1; the D is unclear. Germline CDR1 KGHDR, CDR2 SFDVKD. The CDR3 is 14 residues long. The CDR3 coding sequence is TGTGCCACCGCAGACGACGGATTACAAGAGACCCGGTACTTC. The encoded protein is CATADDGLQETRYF.